The rows below give T cell receptor beta chains drawn from one sample of a study of T cells in Graves' hyperthyroidism and ophthalmopathy. TCRdb re-called the multiplex PCR reads through MiXCR, storing one row per CDR3 protein. The sample consists of 650,000 to 750,000 distinct CDR3 sequences, roughly 15% of them appearing once. The sequencing sample was made of blood. The receptors derive from a woman aged 18-35 years with Graves' hyperthyroidism. Both conserved end residues are part of each CDR3. The D gene is left open where the match is weak. For some rows the clone size is stated as once, few or many, or as a class when expanded; others skip it.

v_gene	j_gene	abundance	d_gene	CDR3nt	CDR3aa
TRBV12-3/TRBV12-4	TRBJ1-2	many	TRBD1	TGTGCCAGCACCACCGGGACAGGGTCCTATGGCTACACCTTC	CASTTGTGSYGYTF
TRBV7-3	TRBJ2-1	many	TRBD1	TGTGCCAGCGCGAACGGACAGGGTTACAATGAGCAGTTCTTC	CASANGQGYNEQFF
TRBV18	TRBJ2-1	few	-	TGTGCCAGCTCACCACAGTCCCAGGCTAATGAGCAGTTCTTC	CASSPQSQANEQFF
TRBV19	TRBJ2-2	-	TRBD1	TGTGCCAGTAGTCCCTTGGACAGGGGGGGTGGCACCGGGGAGCTGTTTTTT	CASSPLDRGGGTGELFF
TRBV18	TRBJ1-1	many	TRBD1	TGTGCCAGCTCACCGGACAGGGGTAATCTGGGCACTGAAGCTTTCTTT	CASSPDRGNLGTEAFF
TRBV12-3/TRBV12-4	TRBJ2-2	-	-	TGTGCCAGCACGGACTCACCGAACACCGGGGAGCTGTTTTTT	CASTDSPNTGELFF
TRBV29-1	TRBJ1-1	-	-	TGCAGCTCCCGGGACAACACTGAAGCTTTCTTT	CSSRDNTEAFF
TRBV24-1	TRBJ1-1	many	-	TGTGCCACCAGTCTGGGGGGCAGCGGCGGACAAGCTTTCTTT	CATSLGGSGGQAFF
TRBV30	TRBJ1-5	-	-	TGTGCCTGGAGCCCAGGAAACAGTCAGCCCCAGCATTTT	CAWSPGNSQPQHF
TRBV4-3	TRBJ1-1	many	-	TGCGCCAGCAGCCAAGAATCCCCGGGGGGCACTGAAGCTTTCTTT	CASSQESPGGTEAFF
TRBV5-1	TRBJ2-1	-	TRBD2	TGCGCCAGCAGCTTGGCTCCGGGAGGGGCTGAGCAGTTCTTC	CASSLAPGGAEQFF
TRBV19	TRBJ2-5	-	-	TGTGCCAGTAGTATTTTAGGCCCTCAAGAGACCCAGTACTTC	CASSILGPQETQYF
TRBV12-3/TRBV12-4	TRBJ2-3	-	TRBD2	TGTGCCAGCAAAGCGGGGGGCACAGATACGCAGTATTTT	CASKAGGTDTQYF
TRBV9	TRBJ2-1	many	TRBD2	TGTGCCAGCAGCGTAGGTAGCGGGGGATACAATGAGCAGTTCTTC	CASSVGSGGYNEQFF
TRBV28	TRBJ2-7	many	TRBD1	TGTGCCAGCACCGAGGCGGGACAGGGTTCTACTGAGGCGTACTTC	CASTEAGQGSTEAYF
TRBV5-6	TRBJ1-4	-	-	TGTGCCAGCAGCCTCTCTTGGACATTTGCAACTAATGAAAAACTGTTTTTT	CASSLSWTFATNEKLFF
TRBV24-1	TRBJ2-1	-	-	TGTGCCACCAGTGCGGCGTCTCACAATGAGCAGTTCTTC	CATSAASHNEQFF
TRBV19	TRBJ1-1	once	-	TGTGCCAGTAGGCTCTTTGGGGAAACGAACACTGAAGCTTTCTTT	CASRLFGETNTEAFF
TRBV11-2	TRBJ2-2	many	TRBD2	TGTGCCAGCAGCTTAGGAGCTAGCGGGAGTCGGTACACCGGGGAGCTGTTTTTT	CASSLGASGSRYTGELFF
TRBV6-2/TRBV6-3	TRBJ1-2	few	-	TGTGCCAGCACTGACACCCAGATTGGCTACACCTTC	CASTDTQIGYTF
TRBV11-3	TRBJ1-3	few	TRBD1	TGTGCCAGCAGCCTGTCCGGGACAGGGCGGAGAGAAAACACCATATATTTT	CASSLSGTGRRENTIYF
TRBV18	TRBJ2-5	many	-	TGTGCCAGCTCACCACGAGGGACGGAACGCTCGGAGACCCAGTACTTC	CASSPRGTERSETQYF
TRBV30	TRBJ2-7	many	-	TGTGCCTGCGGTTCCTACGAGCAGTACTTC	CACGSYEQYF